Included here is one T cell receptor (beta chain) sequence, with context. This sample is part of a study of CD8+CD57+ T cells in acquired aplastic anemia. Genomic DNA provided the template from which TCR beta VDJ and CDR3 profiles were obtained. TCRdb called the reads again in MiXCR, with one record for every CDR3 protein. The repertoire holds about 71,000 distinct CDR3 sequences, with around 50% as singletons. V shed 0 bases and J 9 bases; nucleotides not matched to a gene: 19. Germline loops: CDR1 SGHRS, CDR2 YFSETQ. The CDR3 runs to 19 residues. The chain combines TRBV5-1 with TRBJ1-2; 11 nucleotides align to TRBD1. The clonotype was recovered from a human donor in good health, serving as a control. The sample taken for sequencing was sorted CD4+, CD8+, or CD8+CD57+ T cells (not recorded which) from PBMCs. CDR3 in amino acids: CASSLVDRSGTGGFWSYTF. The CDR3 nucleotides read TGCGCCAGCAGCTTGGTAGATCGTTCCGGGACAGGGGGGTTCTGGAGCTACACCTTC.